This T cell receptor (beta chain) was profiled in a study of technical replicates of blood from a handful of donors. CDR1 is SGHVS and CDR2 is FQNEAQ in the germline V gene. The ends were cut back, 3 bases at V and 7 bases at J, with 16 bases in the middle. This CDR3 comprises 15 residues. The data were produced by immunoSEQ multiplex PCR, yet TCRdb's version contains in-frame clones alone and is incomplete. The sample gives about 100,000 clones, under 97% of which show up once; 0.22% is in the top ten. This clonotype was sampled from a human donor in good health. The V gene is TRBV7-8, the J gene TRBJ1-5; TRBD1 is a possible D gene (5 bases). Input material: T cells isolated from PBMCs. The DNA for the CDR3 is TGTGCCAGCAGCTTGTATCAGGGTACCGACCAGCCCCAGCATTTT. Its protein is CASSLYQGTDQPQHF.